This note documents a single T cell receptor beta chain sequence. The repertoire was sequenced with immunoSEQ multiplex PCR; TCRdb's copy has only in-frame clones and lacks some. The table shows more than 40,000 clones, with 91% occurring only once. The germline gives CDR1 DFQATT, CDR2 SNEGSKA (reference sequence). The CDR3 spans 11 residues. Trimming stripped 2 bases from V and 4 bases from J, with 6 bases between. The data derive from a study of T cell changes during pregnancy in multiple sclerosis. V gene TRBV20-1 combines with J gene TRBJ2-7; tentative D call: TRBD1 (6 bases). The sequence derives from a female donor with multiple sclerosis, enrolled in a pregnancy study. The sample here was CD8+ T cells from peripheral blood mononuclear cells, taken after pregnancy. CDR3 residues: CSARQGYEQYF. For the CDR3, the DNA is TGCAGTGCTAGACAGGGGTACGAGCAGTACTTC.